The 5 T cell receptor beta chains given below trace back to one sample, sequenced in a study of T cell changes during pregnancy in multiple sclerosis. The table came from immunoSEQ multiplex PCR; TCRdb's copy has only in-frame clones and leaves some out. The table has 50,000 to 60,000 clones, over 90% seen once. Here the sequenced sample was CD4+ T cells from peripheral blood mononuclear cells, taken in the second trimester of pregnancy. The receptors here all came from a female donor with multiple sclerosis, enrolled in a pregnancy study.

The chain has TRBV18 and TRBJ2-1; 10 nucleotides agree with TRBD1. Germline CDR1 reads KGHSH; CDR2 reads LQKENI. The CDR3 has 15 amino acids. V lost 4 bases and J lost 4; bases outside the gene matches: 4. The CDR3 DNA reads as TGTGCCAGCTCACTTGGGACAGGGGCGTACAATGAGCAGTTCTTC. This sequence encodes CASSLGTGAYNEQFF.

This clone was detected once. The chain links TRBV5-1 to TRBJ1-2; D might be TRBD1 (5 bases). CDR1 and CDR2 (germline): SGHRS, YFSETQ. The CDR3 spans 13 residues. Trimming took 8 bases from V and 5 from J, leaving 16 bases between them. The CDR3 protein is CASSGGGRYGYTF. CDR3 in DNA: TGCGCCAGTTCCGGGGGGGGTCGGTATGGCTACACCTTC.

DNA for the CDR3: TGTGCCAGCAGCTTAGCTCCTAGCGGGGTACAAGAGACCCAGTACTTC. Translating it yields CASSLAPSGVQETQYF. V gene TRBV7-8 combines with J gene TRBJ2-5; 9 bases match TRBD2. The germline gives CDR1 SGHVS, CDR2 FQNEAQ. The CDR3 spans 16 residues. Trimming at V came to 0 bases and at J to 2 bases, leaving 4 bases not matched to a gene.

The J gene is TRBJ2-7, the V gene TRBV27; TRBD1 agrees at 7 bases. The V gene end was trimmed by 6 bases and the J gene end by 7 bases; junction bases not matched to a gene: 15. Germline V gene lookup returns CDR1 MNHEY and CDR2 SMNVEV (reference sequence). CDR3 length: 15 amino acids. Here the CDR3 reads CASSPGGRIHWEQYF. In DNA form, the CDR3 reads TGTGCCAGCAGCCCAGGGGGTAGAATCCATTGGGAGCAGTACTTC.

This rearrangement joins TRBV6-6 to TRBJ2-7, with 7 bases lining up with TRBD1. The length of the CDR3 is 15 residues. Unmatched junction bases numbered 15, after V lost 7 bases and J lost 6 bases. Per germline, CDR1 MNHNY and CDR2 SVGAGI (reference sequence). The DNA of the CDR3 is TGTGCCAGCACCTCCTCAGATCACAGGGGTCGCGAGCAGTACTTC. It specifies CASTSSDHRGREQYF.